The sequence of this T cell receptor (beta chain) was determined in a study of T cells in narcolepsy. This table comes from immunoSEQ multiplex PCR, and its TCRdb copy is limited to in-frame clones, with some not included. Of 25,000 to 35,000 clones listed, roughly three quarters are singletons. This CDR3 spans 17 amino acids. Germline V gene lookup returns CDR1 SGHNT and CDR2 YENEEA. Trimming took 5 bases from V and 5 from J; bases not matched to a gene: 16. What was sequenced was CD45RA- memory CD4+ T cells from PBMCs. The TCR was taken from a human donor with narcolepsy. The chain couples TRBV11-3 to TRBJ2-5; TRBD2 matches at 8 bases. The CDR3 sequence: CASSLGGGYGGSETQYF. The CDR3 DNA is TGTGCCAGCAGCCTCGGCGGGGGGTACGGGGGTTCGGAGACCCAGTACTTC.